One and the same sample provided the 8 T cell receptor beta chains below, sequenced in a study of shared clonotypes between healthy human individuals. Some clones are missing from TCRdb's copy, which holds only in-frame ones; the method was immunoSEQ multiplex PCR. The sample contains about 800,000 clones, 96% of which appear only once. Naive CD8 isolation took CD45RO-negative cells positively selected for CCR7 and excluded terminally differentiated effector memory CD45RA+ cells. Sequencing was performed on naive CD8+ T cells sorted from blood. The receptors shown here come from a man in his thirties or forties in good health.

This rearrangement joins TRBV9 to TRBJ2-7; 14 bases align to TRBD2. This CDR3 is 14 amino acids long. The germline CDR1 and CDR2 sequences are SGDLS and YYNGEE. The junction had 2 bases not matched to a gene; V was cut back by 7 bases and J by 2 bases. The chain's CDR3 is CASGTSGSPYEQYF. The CDR3 bases are TGTGCCAGCGGGACTAGCGGGAGTCCCTACGAGCAGTACTTC.

The chain couples TRBV2 to TRBJ1-1; D may be TRBD1 (5 bases). With 5 bases removed from V and 6 bases from J, the gap between germline ends came to 13 bases. Germline loops: CDR1 SNHLY, CDR2 FYNNEI. The CDR3 covers 13 residues. The CDR3 nucleotides are TGTGCCAGCAGTCTGCAGGGTTCCCCTGAAGCTTTCTTT. Its protein is CASSLQGSPEAFF. The variable domain in full, completed from reference TRBV2 and TRBJ1-1, reads EPEVTQTPSHQVTQMGQEVILRCVPISNHLYFYWYRQILGQKVEFLVSFYNNEISEKSEIFDDQFSVERPDGSNFTLKIRSTKLEDSAMYFCASSLQGSPEAFFGQGTRLTVV.

The chain has TRBV30 and TRBJ2-5, with a weak D call TRBD2 (5 bases). Germline assignment: CDR1 GTSNPN and CDR2 SVGIG (reference sequence). The CDR3 is 14 amino acids. V lost 3 bases and J 0 bases, leaving 11 bases between the germline ends. DNA of the CDR3: TGTGCCTGGAGGGTAGCGAGATACCAAGAGACCCAGTACTTC. Translating it yields CAWRVARYQETQYF.

The V call is TRBV10-2, the J call TRBJ2-1, with 9 bases fitting TRBD2. The CDR3 totals 17 residues. Germline V gene sequence: CDR1 WSHSY, CDR2 SAAADI. Trimming at V came to 0 bases and at J to 8 bases, leaving 11 bases not matched to a gene. The CDR3 is CASSESVWTSVSDEQFF. The CDR3 DNA reads as TGCGCCAGCAGTGAGTCTGTTTGGACTAGCGTTAGCGATGAGCAGTTCTTC.

This chain joins TRBV7-9 and TRBJ1-4; D unresolved. CDR1 is SEHNR and CDR2 is FQNEAQ in the germline V gene (reference sequence). CDR3 length: 13 residues. With 4 bases removed from V and 12 bases from J, the gap between germline ends came to 15 bases. The CDR3 nucleotides read TGTGCCAGCAGCTCGACAAGACCCGAGGAACTGTTTTTT. It yields the protein CASSSTRPEELFF.

This clone was detected once. The chain recombines TRBV7-8 with TRBJ1-2; D unresolved. This CDR3 is 11 amino acids long. Deletions cut 5 bases from V and 10 bases from J, with 11 bases between. Germline loops: CDR1 SGHVS, CDR2 FQNEAQ. CDR3 residues: CASSPPGNYTF. CDR3 nucleotides: TGTGCCAGCAGCCCGCCGGGGAACTACACCTTC.

The chain carries TRBV7-9 and TRBJ2-7; TRBD2 agrees at 7 bases. The CDR3 contains 16 residues. Germline CDR1 reads SEHNR; CDR2 reads FQNEAQ (reference sequence). J was trimmed by 3 bases and V by 3 bases; bases with no gene match: 11. DNA for the CDR3: TGTGCCAGCAGCTTTTTTGGGCTAGCGGAGGACTACGAGCAGTACTTC. Its translation: CASSFFGLAEDYEQYF.

The rearrangement links TRBV10-2 to TRBJ2-1, with TRBD2 as a possible D gene (5 bases). The CDR3 has 15 residues. From germline, CDR1 is WSHSY and CDR2 SAAADI. The germline V and J ends were trimmed by 0 bases and 10 bases, with 16 bases remaining between them. In DNA form, the CDR3 reads TGCGCCAGCAGTGAGTCTTTGGGAGAATCTAGGGAGCAGTTCTTC. This gives the protein CASSESLGESREQFF.